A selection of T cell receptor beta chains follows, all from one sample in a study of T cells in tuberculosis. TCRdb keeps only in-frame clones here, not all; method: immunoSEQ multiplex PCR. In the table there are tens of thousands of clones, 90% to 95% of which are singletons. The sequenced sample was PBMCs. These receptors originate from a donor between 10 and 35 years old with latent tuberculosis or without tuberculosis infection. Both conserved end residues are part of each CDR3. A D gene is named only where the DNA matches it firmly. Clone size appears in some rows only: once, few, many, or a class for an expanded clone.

CDR3 protein: CASTTGHTEAFF
CDR3 DNA: TGTGCCAGCACTACAGGGCACACTGAAGCTTTCTTT
V gene: TRBV2
J gene: TRBJ1-1
clone size: once
D gene: NA

CDR3 protein: CASSIRGQFNQPQHF
CDR3 DNA: TGTGCCAGTAGTATAAGAGGACAGTTCAATCAGCCCCAGCATTTT
V gene: TRBV19
J gene: TRBJ1-5
clone size: NA
D gene: NA

CDR3 protein: CASSPRQGMFYEQYF
CDR3 DNA: TGTGCCAGCAGCCCACGACAGGGGATGTTCTACGAGCAGTACTTC
V gene: TRBV7-8
J gene: TRBJ2-7
clone size: NA
D gene: TRBD1

CDR3 protein: CASSQWQGTEAFF
CDR3 DNA: TGTGCCAGCAGCCAATGGCAGGGAACTGAAGCTTTCTTT
V gene: TRBV14
J gene: TRBJ1-1
clone size: NA
D gene: NA

CDR3 protein: CASSSRQGEYTEAFF
CDR3 DNA: TGTGCCAGTAGTTCGAGACAGGGCGAGTACACTGAAGCTTTCTTT
V gene: TRBV19
J gene: TRBJ1-1
clone size: NA
D gene: TRBD1

CDR3 protein: CASAGGANYGYTF
CDR3 DNA: TGCGCCAGCGCTGGGGGCGCAAACTATGGCTACACCTTC
V gene: TRBV10-2
J gene: TRBJ1-2
clone size: once
D gene: NA

CDR3 protein: CASSLSGGGSYEQYF
CDR3 DNA: TGTGCCAGCAGTTTATCTGGCGGGGGGTCCTACGAGCAGTACTTC
V gene: TRBV27
J gene: TRBJ2-7
clone size: NA
D gene: TRBD2

CDR3 protein: CASSSGLLGQYF
CDR3 DNA: TGTGCCAGCAGCTCAGGACTATTAGGGCAGTATTTT
V gene: TRBV7-2
J gene: TRBJ2-3
clone size: NA
D gene: NA

CDR3 protein: CASSYRISGELFF
CDR3 DNA: TGTGCCAGCAGTTACAGGATTTCCGGGGAGCTGTTTTTT
V gene: TRBV27
J gene: TRBJ2-2
clone size: NA
D gene: NA

CDR3 protein: CSALDLGGYTF
CDR3 DNA: TGCAGTGCCCTGGACTTGGGTGGCTACACCTTC
V gene: TRBV20-1
J gene: TRBJ1-2
clone size: NA
D gene: NA

CDR3 protein: CASSPRAGGYTEAFF
CDR3 DNA: TGCGCCAGCTCCCCTAGGGCAGGGGGGTACACTGAAGCTTTCTTT
V gene: TRBV5-1
J gene: TRBJ1-1
clone size: NA
D gene: TRBD1

CDR3 protein: CASSLALWLRGTGELFF
CDR3 DNA: TGTGCCAGCAGCTTGGCACTATGGCTTCGGGGCACCGGGGAGCTGTTTTTT
V gene: TRBV5-6
J gene: TRBJ2-2
clone size: NA
D gene: NA

CDR3 protein: CASSFSAGLHTGELFF
CDR3 DNA: TGTGCCAGCAGTTTTTCGGCGGGACTACACACCGGGGAGCTGTTTTTT
V gene: TRBV27
J gene: TRBJ2-2
clone size: NA
D gene: TRBD2

CDR3 protein: CASSQGQGRSYTF
CDR3 DNA: TGTGCCAGCAGCCAGGGACAGGGTAGGAGCTACACCTTC
V gene: TRBV13
J gene: TRBJ1-2
clone size: NA
D gene: TRBD1

CDR3 protein: CATSRQQGKVYEQYF
CDR3 DNA: TGTGCCACCAGCAGACAACAGGGTAAGGTTTACGAGCAGTACTTC
V gene: TRBV15
J gene: TRBJ2-7
clone size: NA
D gene: NA

CDR3 protein: CASSLALWDTKGDSGNTIYF
CDR3 DNA: TGTGCCAGCAGCTTAGCGCTCTGGGACACCAAAGGGGACTCTGGAAACACCATATATTTT
V gene: TRBV7-8
J gene: TRBJ1-3
clone size: NA
D gene: NA

CDR3 protein: CASSEVEDRELADDTQYF
CDR3 DNA: TGTGCCAGCAGTGAAGTAGAAGACAGGGAATTAGCGGACGATACGCAGTATTTT
V gene: TRBV6-1
J gene: TRBJ2-3
clone size: NA
D gene: NA

CDR3 protein: CAWSVVGGSSYEQYF
CDR3 DNA: TGTGCCTGGAGTGTAGTAGGGGGCAGCTCCTACGAGCAGTACTTC
V gene: TRBV30
J gene: TRBJ2-7
clone size: NA
D gene: TRBD1

CDR3 protein: CAWSNQEYGNTIYF
CDR3 DNA: TGTGCCTGGAGTAACCAGGAATATGGAAACACCATATATTTT
V gene: TRBV30
J gene: TRBJ1-3
clone size: NA
D gene: NA

CDR3 protein: CASRAPFGEQYF
CDR3 DNA: TGTGCCAGCCGAGCCCCTTTTGGCGAGCAGTACTTC
V gene: TRBV6-5
J gene: TRBJ2-7
clone size: NA
D gene: NA

CDR3 protein: CASSIQGRFGYGYTF
CDR3 DNA: TGTGCCAGCAGTATACAGGGGAGATTTGGTTATGGCTACACCTTC
V gene: TRBV6-1
J gene: TRBJ1-2
clone size: NA
D gene: TRBD1

CDR3 protein: CATLRGQGVYGYTF
CDR3 DNA: TGTGCCACCCTAAGGGGCCAGGGGGTCTATGGCTACACCTTC
V gene: TRBV21-1
J gene: TRBJ1-2
clone size: NA
D gene: NA

CDR3 protein: CASRQPGNEQYF
CDR3 DNA: TGTGCCAGCAGACAACCAGGGAACGAGCAGTACTTC
V gene: TRBV27
J gene: TRBJ2-7
clone size: NA
D gene: NA

CDR3 protein: CASSLKRGGSNEQFF
CDR3 DNA: TGTGCCAGCAGCTTAAAGCGGGGGGGATCCAATGAGCAGTTCTTC
V gene: TRBV7-2
J gene: TRBJ2-1
clone size: NA
D gene: TRBD2

CDR3 protein: CASSEGSREQFF
CDR3 DNA: TGTGCCAGCAGTGAAGGTAGTCGTGAGCAGTTCTTC
V gene: TRBV2
J gene: TRBJ2-1
clone size: NA
D gene: NA

CDR3 protein: CASSLPSGSSYEQYF
CDR3 DNA: TGCGCCAGCAGCTTACCTAGCGGGTCCTCCTACGAGCAGTACTTC
V gene: TRBV5-1
J gene: TRBJ2-7
clone size: NA
D gene: TRBD2

CDR3 protein: CAWVLPGQGNYEQYF
CDR3 DNA: TGTGCCTGGGTTTTACCGGGACAGGGTAACTACGAGCAGTACTTC
V gene: TRBV30
J gene: TRBJ2-7
clone size: NA
D gene: TRBD1

CDR3 protein: CASRFRAGGGKDKNIQYF
CDR3 DNA: TGTGCCAGCAGATTCCGAGCGGGAGGTGGAAAGGACAAAAACATTCAGTACTTC
V gene: TRBV9
J gene: TRBJ2-4
clone size: NA
D gene: TRBD2

CDR3 protein: CASNTQGNTEAFF
CDR3 DNA: TGTGCCAGCAACACTCAGGGGAACACTGAAGCTTTCTTT
V gene: TRBV9
J gene: TRBJ1-1
clone size: NA
D gene: NA

CDR3 protein: CAWSGGNQPQHF
CDR3 DNA: TGTGCCTGGAGCGGGGGGAATCAGCCCCAGCATTTT
V gene: TRBV30
J gene: TRBJ1-5
clone size: NA
D gene: NA